Each of the 26 T cell receptor beta chains below was sequenced from the same sample in a study of vaccination and CD4 T cells after COVID-19. The Oncomine TCR Beta short-read assay was what sequenced the DNA obtained from cultured CD4+ T cells. Each CDR3 protein gets one entry after TCRdb re-called the PCR reads with MiXCR. The repertoire holds fewer than 12,000 distinct CDR3 sequences, 40% to 55% seen once, with about 30% in the top ten. Treatment here: approximately nine-day PBMC culture with coronavirus spike peptide pools or control peptides (ViraFEST assay). These receptors' targets are unknown. Sequenced material: CD4+ T cells from blood, cultured in vitro. These receptors were collected from a human donor who had recovered from COVID-19.

Only a few counts were recorded for this clonotype. The CDR3 is CSASRQGKGYTF. In DNA, the CDR3 is TGCAGTGCTAGCCGACAGGGGAAGGGCTACACCTTC. The chain joins TRBV20-1 to TRBJ1-2; 8 bases match TRBD1. Per the germline V gene, CDR1 is DFQATT and CDR2 is SNEGSKA (reference sequence). Trimming took 3 bases from V and 8 from J; bases not matched to a gene: 5. This CDR3 is built from 12 residues.

This clonotype was seen more than once but under ten times. The chain is built from TRBV5-1 and TRBJ2-2, with TRBD1 matching 8 bases. The V and J ends lost 3 bases and 1 base, in that order; junction bases with no gene match: 2. The germline CDR1 and CDR2 sequences are SGHRS and YFSETQ. This CDR3 spans 15 amino acids. The DNA for the CDR3 is TGCGCCAGCAGCTACGGGACAGGGAACACCGGGGAGCTGTTTTTT. The encoded protein is CASSYGTGNTGELFF.

The chain is built from TRBV30 and TRBJ1-2, with TRBD1 matching over 7 bases. The CDR3 length is 13 residues. V lost 5 bases to trimming and J lost 4 bases; unmatched junction nucleotides: 7. The germline V gene encodes CDR1 GTSNPN and CDR2 SVGIG (reference sequence). CDR3 nucleotide sequence: TGTGCCTGGGGTCTGACAGGGACCTATGGCTACACCTTC. Translated, it gives CAWGLTGTYGYTF. Combining the CDR3 with reference TRBV30 and TRBJ1-2 gives the whole variable domain SQTIHQWPATLVQPVGSPLSLECTVEGTSNPNLYWYRQAAGRGLQLLFYSVGIGQISSEVPQNLSASRPQDRQFILSSKKLLLSDSGFYLCAWGLTGTYGYTFGSGTRLTVV.

This rearrangement joins TRBV19 to TRBJ1-1; D is unclear. CDR3 length equals 13 residues. Germline assignment: CDR1 LNHDA and CDR2 SQIVND (reference sequence). Trimming removed 7 bases from V and 4 bases from J, with 13 bases in between. CDR3 nucleotide sequence: TGTGCCAGTATTAAGTTCGGAGTCACTGAAGCTTTCTTT. It codes for CASIKFGVTEAFF. Full variable domain (remainder filled in from reference TRBV19 and TRBJ1-1): DGGITQSPKYLFRKEGQNVTLSCEQNLNHDAMYWYRQDPGQGLRLIYYSQIVNDFQKGDIAEGYSVSREKKESFPLTVTSAQKNPTAFYLCASIKFGVTEAFFGQGTRLTVV.

The V and J genes are TRBV6-1 and TRBJ2-3; D is perhaps TRBD1 or TRBD2 (5 bases each). Per germline, CDR1 MNHNS and CDR2 SASEGT. The CDR3 length is 14 residues. V lost 8 bases, J lost 5 bases, and 17 bases lay in between. In nucleotides, the CDR3 is TGTGCCAGCCCCAGGCCGGGGCGCGGAGATACGCAGTATTTT. Its translation is CASPRPGRGDTQYF.

Details on this clonotype: The junction differs from germline at one of its ends, possibly a read error. The chain recombines TRBV27 with TRBJ2-7; TRBD2 matches 9 bases. Germline V gene sequence: CDR1 MNHEY, CDR2 SMNVEV (reference sequence). The CDR3 runs 14 residues. DNA of the CDR3: TGTGCCGGCAGCTCTAGCGGGGTTACCTACGAGCAGTACTTC. Translated: CAGSSSGVTYEQYF.

V gene TRBV14 combines with J gene TRBJ1-3; the D gene is possibly TRBD1 (5 bases). V was clipped by 1 base and J by 4 bases, with 8 bases between them. This CDR3 is 14 amino acids long. Germline CDR1 SGHDN, CDR2 FVKESK. CDR3 loop: CASSQGAGGNTIYF. DNA of the CDR3: TGTGCCAGCAGCCAAGGTGCAGGGGGAAACACCATATATTTT.

This clonotype has just a few counts. The J gene is TRBJ2-7, the V gene TRBV2, with D perhaps TRBD1 (6 bases). The CDR3 runs to 12 residues. The germline gives CDR1 SNHLY, CDR2 FYNNEI. V lost 4 bases and J lost 3, with 7 bases in between. The chain's CDR3 is CASSGDIYEQYF. The CDR3, as DNA: TGTGCCAGCAGTGGGGACATCTACGAGCAGTACTTC.

This chain uses TRBV18 with TRBJ2-5; D gene unclear. V lost 3 bases and J lost 1, with 0 bases in between. The germline CDR1 and CDR2 sequences are KGHSH and LQKENI. This CDR3 spans 11 amino acids. In nucleotides, the CDR3 is TGTGCCAGCTCACCCCAAGAGACCCAGTACTTC. Translating gives CASSPQETQYF.

J is TRBJ1-2 and V is TRBV19, with TRBD1 identical over 9 bases. This CDR3 contains 13 residues. V lost 3 bases to trimming and J lost 10 bases; unmatched junction nucleotides: 6. Germline CDR1 LNHDA, CDR2 SQIVND (reference sequence). The CDR3 coding sequence is TGTGCCAGTAGTATGTGGGACAGGGTTTCCTACACCTTC. It is translated as CASSMWDRVSYTF.

There are a few counts of this clonotype. The chain uses TRBV7-2 and TRBJ1-6; D not certain. With 1 base removed from V and 7 bases from J, the gap between germline ends came to 11 bases. The CDR3 loop spans 15 amino acids. The V gene's germline CDR1 is SGHTA and CDR2 FQGNSA. In DNA form, the CDR3 reads TGTGCCAGCAGCTTAGGGAGGCCAGAAAATTCACCCCTCCACTTT. Its protein is CASSLGRPENSPLHF.

A few counts support this clonotype. This chain connects TRBV7-8 to TRBJ2-1; D is ambiguous. The CDR3 spans 15 residues. V lost 4 bases and J 0 bases, leaving 10 bases between the germline ends. Germline assignment: CDR1 SGHVS and CDR2 FQNEAQ. In nucleotides, the CDR3 is TGTGCCAGCAGCTCCCTAGGAAGCTCCTACAATGAGCAGTTCTTC. It encodes CASSSLGSSYNEQFF.

The gene calls are TRBV7-2 and TRBJ2-5, with TRBD2 as a possible D gene (6 bases). Germline V gene sequence: CDR1 SGHTA, CDR2 FQGNSA. The length of the CDR3 is 15 residues. Trimming removed 2 bases at V and 4 bases at J, with 14 bases between. The CDR3 bases are TGTGCCAGCAGCTTACGTGGGGTGCGGGGAGAGACCCAGTACTTC. Protein product: CASSLRGVRGETQYF.

This clonotype turned up a few times. The rearrangement uses TRBV12-3 or TRBV12-4 and TRBJ1-1; no clear D. This CDR3 contains 12 residues. Trimming left V 2 bases short and J 3 bases short, with 4 bases between. The CDR3 DNA sequence: TGTGCCAGCAGTTTAAGGTACACTGAAGCTTTCTTT. This translates into CASSLRYTEAFF.

This chain joins TRBV25-1 and TRBJ1-1, with D unclear. The germline CDR1 and CDR2 sequences are MGHDK and SYGVNS. V dropped 3 bases and J dropped 5 bases, with 16 bases sitting between them. The CDR3 sequence is 15 residues long. In nucleotides, the CDR3 is TGTGCCAGCAGTGAGTGGGCGGTAGGGAGAACTGAAGCTTTCTTT. Protein: CASSEWAVGRTEAFF. The full variable domain, rest sourced from reference TRBV25-1 and TRBJ1-1, is EADIYQTPRYLVIGTGKKITLECSQTMGHDKMYWYQQDPGMELHLIHYSYGVNSTEKGDLSSESTVSRIRTEHFPLTLESARPSHTSQYLCASSEWAVGRTEAFFGQGTRLTVV.

This clonotype came up a few times. The gene calls are TRBV2 and TRBJ2-2, with D perhaps matching TRBD1 (6 bases). V was clipped by 4 bases and J by 4 bases, with 19 bases between them. CDR3 length equals 17 residues. The germline gives CDR1 SNHLY, CDR2 FYNNEI. The CDR3 is CASSGVLGGMRTGELFF. The CDR3 nucleotides are TGTGCCAGCAGTGGTGTTTTAGGGGGTATGCGCACCGGGGAGCTGTTTTTT.

This chain uses TRBV18 with TRBJ1-2; possibly TRBD1 for D (6 bases). This CDR3 region has 13 residues. Germline CDR1 and CDR2: KGHSH and LQKENI. Trimming removed 5 bases at V and 2 bases at J, with 9 bases between. This CDR3 reads CASSTGQNYGYTF. As DNA, the CDR3 is TGTGCCAGCTCAACCGGACAGAACTATGGCTACACCTTC.

The CDR3 here is CASSLGGGVLFSTDTQYF. The CDR3, as DNA: TGTGCCAGCAGCTTAGGAGGCGGGGTCCTGTTTAGCACAGATACGCAGTATTTT. The J gene is TRBJ2-3, the V gene TRBV7-6; TRBD2 is a possible D gene (6 bases). Germline CDR1 SGHVS, CDR2 FNYEAQ. The CDR3 is 18 residues long. The V and J ends lost 1 base and 0 bases respectively, with 17 bases between them. The variable domain in full, with the rest retrieved from reference TRBV7-6 and TRBJ2-3, is GAGVSQSPRYKVTKRGQDVALRCDPISGHVSLYWYRQALGQGPEFLTYFNYEAQQDKSGLPNDRFSAERPEGSISTLTIQRTEQRDSAMYRCASSLGGGVLFSTDTQYFGPGTRLTVL.

This clonotype was counted between two and nine times. This chain connects TRBV30 to TRBJ1-5; a possible D gene is TRBD1 (5 bases). This CDR3 has 14 residues. V lost 1 base to trimming and J lost 3 bases, with 10 bases between them. CDR1 and CDR2 from the germline V gene are GTSNPN and SVGIG (reference sequence). The CDR3 nucleotides read TGTGCCTGGAGTGCAGACAGCCCCAATCAGCCCCAGCATTTT. Protein product: CAWSADSPNQPQHF.

Only one count was recorded for this clonotype. The V gene is TRBV4-2, the J gene TRBJ2-2; the D is unclear. V gave up 3 bases and J gave up 0 bases, with 2 bases separating them. This CDR3 spans 13 amino acids. CDR1 and CDR2 (germline): LGHNA, YNFKEQ. Here the CDR3 reads CASSQTNTGELFF. The DNA of the CDR3 is TGTGCCAGCAGCCAGACGAACACCGGGGAGCTGTTTTTT.

In its sample, this clonotype was seen a few times. The rearrangement joins TRBV15 to TRBJ1-2; no clear D gene. Germline lookup yields CDR1 LNHNV and CDR2 YYDKDF (reference sequence). Trimming pared 0 bases from V and 0 bases from J, leaving 8 bases between. This CDR3 region has 15 residues. The chain's CDR3 is CATSRDESANYGYTF. The CDR3 DNA reads TGTGCCACCAGCAGAGATGAGTCTGCTAACTATGGCTACACCTTC. Based on the CDR3 plus reference TRBV15 and TRBJ1-2, the full variable domain is DAMVIQNPRYQVTQFGKPVTLSCSQTLNHNVMYWYQQKSSQAPKLLFHYYDKDFNNEADTPDNFQSRRPNTSFCFLDIRSPGLGDTAMYLCATSRDESANYGYTFGSGTRLTVV.

The chain recombines TRBV30 with TRBJ2-1, with TRBD2 matching 10 bases. V was clipped by 4 bases and J by 8 bases; unmatched bases: 20. The V gene's germline CDR1 is GTSNPN and CDR2 SVGIG (reference sequence). The CDR3 has 18 amino acids. The CDR3: CAWNGDSGGPKTRDEQFF. DNA for the CDR3: TGTGCCTGGAACGGCGATAGCGGGGGGCCCAAAACCAGAGATGAGCAGTTCTTC.

This clonotype showed up just a few times. This chain uses TRBV10-3 with TRBJ1-1, with 8 bases aligning to TRBD1. V trimming: 3 bases; J trimming: 1 base; junction bases outside the gene matches: 10. The CDR3 has 17 residues. Germline loops: CDR1 ENHRY, CDR2 SYGVKD. CDR3 amino acids: CAISDLGQGGSNTEAFF. DNA for the CDR3: TGTGCCATCAGTGACCTCGGACAGGGAGGGTCGAACACTGAAGCTTTCTTT.

J is TRBJ2-1 and V is TRBV18, with 9 positions matching TRBD2. Trimming took 2 bases from V and 9 from J; bases not matched to a gene: 11. Germline loops: CDR1 KGHSH, CDR2 LQKENI. This CDR3 is built from 16 residues. The CDR3 DNA sequence: TGTGCCAGCTCACCAAATATTCCTAGCGGGGCGGGTGAGCAGTTCTTC. Its protein product is CASSPNIPSGAGEQFF.

J is TRBJ1-1 and V is TRBV7-2, with D perhaps matching TRBD1 (5 bases). Germline CDR1 and CDR2: SGHTA and FQGNSA. Trimming stripped 5 bases from V and 2 bases from J, with 12 bases between. This CDR3 has 14 amino acids. CDR3 protein: CASSTETVNTEAFF. The CDR3 DNA sequence: TGTGCCAGCAGCACAGAGACAGTAAACACTGAAGCTTTCTTT.

The chain joins TRBV7-8 to TRBJ1-1; D ambiguous. Germline CDR1 is SGHVS and CDR2 is FQNEAQ. The CDR3 spans 15 residues. Trimming removed 1 base from V and 5 bases from J, with 14 bases in between. The CDR3 here is CASSLGLGMGTEAFF. The DNA of the CDR3 is TGTGCCAGCAGCTTAGGACTGGGGATGGGGACTGAAGCTTTCTTT.